The sequence of this TCR beta chain was determined in a study of patients and donors after allogeneic stem cell transplantation. From the RT-PCR reads, TCRdb called clonotypes with MiXCR, one entry per CDR3 protein. The data contain roughly 940,000 distinct CDR3 sequences, roughly 18% of them seen just once; the ten biggest clones take up around 6%. Material for sequencing was blood, either unsorted or a sorted T cell fraction (not recorded which). The clonotype was recovered from a human donor who was either an allogeneic HSCT recipient or a stem cell or donor lymphocyte infusion donor (not recorded which). It is not recorded whose cells these are; they may come from a transplant donor.

The CDR3 loop reads CSARTGTGGTEAFF. In nucleotides, the CDR3 is TGCAGTGCTAGGACCGGGACAGGGGGCACTGAAGCTTTCTTT. This rearrangement joins TRBV20-1 to TRBJ1-1, with TRBD1 matching 11 bases. CDR3 length equals 14 residues. The germline V gene encodes CDR1 DFQATT and CDR2 SNEGSKA (reference sequence). V dropped 3 bases and J dropped 4; count of bases not matched to a gene: 4.